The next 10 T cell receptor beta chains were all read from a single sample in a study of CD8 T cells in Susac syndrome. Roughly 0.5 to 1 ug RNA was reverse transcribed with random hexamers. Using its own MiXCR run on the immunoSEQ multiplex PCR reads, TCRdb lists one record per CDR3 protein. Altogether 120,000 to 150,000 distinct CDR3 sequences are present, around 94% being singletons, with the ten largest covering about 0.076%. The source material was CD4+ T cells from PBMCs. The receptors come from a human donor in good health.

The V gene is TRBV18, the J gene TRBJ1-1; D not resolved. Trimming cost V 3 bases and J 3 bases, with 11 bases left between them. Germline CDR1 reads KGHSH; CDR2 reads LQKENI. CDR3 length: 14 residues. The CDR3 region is CASSPAAAHTEAFF. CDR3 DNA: TGTGCCAGCTCACCGGCGGCGGCCCACACTGAAGCTTTCTTT. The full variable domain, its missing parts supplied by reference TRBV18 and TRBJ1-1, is NAGVMQNPRHLVRRRGQEARLRCSPMKGHSHVYWYRQLPEEGLKFMVYLQKENIIDESGMPKERFSAEFPKEGPSILRIQQVVRGDSAAYFCASSPAAAHTEAFFGQGTRLTVV.

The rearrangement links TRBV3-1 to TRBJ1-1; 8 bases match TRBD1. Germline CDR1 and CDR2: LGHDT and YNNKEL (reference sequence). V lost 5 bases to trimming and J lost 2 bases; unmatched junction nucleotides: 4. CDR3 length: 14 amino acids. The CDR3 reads CASSKQGDNTEAFF. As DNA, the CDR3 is TGTGCCAGCAGCAAACAGGGGGACAACACTGAAGCTTTCTTT.

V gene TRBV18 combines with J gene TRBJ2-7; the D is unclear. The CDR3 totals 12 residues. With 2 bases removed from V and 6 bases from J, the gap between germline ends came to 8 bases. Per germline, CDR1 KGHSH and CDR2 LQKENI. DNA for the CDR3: TGTGCCAGCTCACCAAAGGACGGCGAGCAGTACTTC. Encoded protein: CASSPKDGEQYF.

The CDR3 nucleotides read TGTGCCAGCAGCTTACAGGGGGCCCTTGGAAACACCATATATTTT. Its protein is CASSLQGALGNTIYF. This rearrangement joins TRBV27 to TRBJ1-3; 9 nucleotides line up with TRBD1. V lost 6 bases and J lost 3; bases outside the gene matches: 6. Looked up from germline, CDR1 is MNHEY and CDR2 is SMNVEV (reference sequence). CDR3 length: 15 amino acids.

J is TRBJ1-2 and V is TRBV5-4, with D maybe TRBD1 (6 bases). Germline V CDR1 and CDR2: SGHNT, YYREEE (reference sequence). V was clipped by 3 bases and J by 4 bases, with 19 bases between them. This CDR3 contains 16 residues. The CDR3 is CASSSQTKQGIYGYTF. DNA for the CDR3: TGTGCCAGCAGCTCCCAAACCAAACAGGGAATCTATGGCTACACCTTC.

CDR3 coding DNA: TGTGCCAGCAGTGAAACGCGGGGTATTAAGGATGGCTACACCTTC. Encoded protein: CASSETRGIKDGYTF. The V call is TRBV25-1, the J call TRBJ1-2, with no clear D. The length of the CDR3 is 15 residues. Trimming stripped 2 bases from V and 6 bases from J, with 16 bases between. Per the germline V gene, CDR1 is MGHDK and CDR2 is SYGVNS.

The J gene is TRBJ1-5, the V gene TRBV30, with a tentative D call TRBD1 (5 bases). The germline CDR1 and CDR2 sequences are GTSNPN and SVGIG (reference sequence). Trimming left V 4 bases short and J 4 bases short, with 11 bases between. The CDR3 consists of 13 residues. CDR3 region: CAWNPGLNQPQHF. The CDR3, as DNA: TGTGCCTGGAACCCAGGGTTGAATCAGCCCCAGCATTTT.

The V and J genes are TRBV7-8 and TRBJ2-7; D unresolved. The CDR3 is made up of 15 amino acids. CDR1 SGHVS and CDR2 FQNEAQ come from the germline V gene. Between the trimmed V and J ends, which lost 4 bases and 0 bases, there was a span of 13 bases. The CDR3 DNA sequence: TGTGCCAGCAGCTCCATACTAACCCTCTCCTACGAGCAGTACTTC. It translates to CASSSILTLSYEQYF.

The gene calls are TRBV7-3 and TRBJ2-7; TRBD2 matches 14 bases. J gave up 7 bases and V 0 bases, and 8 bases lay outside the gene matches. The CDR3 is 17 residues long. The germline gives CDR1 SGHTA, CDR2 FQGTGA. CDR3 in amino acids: CASSLTGTSGSSGEQYF. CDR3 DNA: TGTGCCAGCAGCTTAACCGGGACTAGCGGGAGTTCGGGAGAGCAGTACTTC.

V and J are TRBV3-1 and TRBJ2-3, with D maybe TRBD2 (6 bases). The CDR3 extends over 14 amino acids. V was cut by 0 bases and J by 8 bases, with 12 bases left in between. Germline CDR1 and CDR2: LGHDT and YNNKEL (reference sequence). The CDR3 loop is CASSQDHGEVTQYF. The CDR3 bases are TGTGCCAGCAGCCAAGATCATGGGGAGGTTACGCAGTATTTT.